Following are 15 T cell receptor beta chains from one sample sequenced in a study of a mutant IDH1 vaccine in newly diagnosed glioma. Libraries were prepared by immunoSEQ multiplex PCR; TCRdb keeps only in-frame clonotypes and omits some of them. The data show 30,000 to 40,000 clones, with roughly 92% seen just once and roughly 18% held by the top ten. Indicated time point: baseline, week 1 (first vaccination visit). Stated treatment: pre-vaccination baseline after standard-of-care therapy. Sample: PBMCs, taken from a glioma patient treated with radiotherapy, temozolomide or both. These receptors all come from a man in his late teens or twenties with glioma.

V usage is TRBV7-9 and J usage is TRBJ2-5, with 9 positions matching TRBD1. The J call may be in error: the DNA end matches TRBJ2-7 better. There are 16 residues in the CDR3. Germline CDR1 reads SEHNR; CDR2 reads FQNEAQ (reference sequence). The CDR3 DNA sequence: TGTGCCAGCAGCTTAGACGGGACAGGGTTTGTGGACGAGCAGTACTTC. Translation: CASSLDGTGFVDEQYF.

This clone was counted once. The chain joins TRBV30 to TRBJ1-1, with D unclear. This CDR3 has 11 residues. Germline assignment: CDR1 GTSNPN and CDR2 SVGIG (reference sequence). The V end was cut by 4 bases, the J end by 5 bases, with 8 bases between. This chain's CDR3 is CAWTAKTEAFF. The CDR3 DNA reads as TGTGCCTGGACGGCCAAGACTGAAGCTTTCTTT.

This clone was counted a few times. V usage is TRBV4-2 and J usage is TRBJ1-4; 10 bases agree with TRBD1. Losses at the gene ends were 1 base for V and 7 bases for J; bases not matched to a gene: 6. Germline V lookup: CDR1 LGHNA, CDR2 YNFKEQ. The CDR3 has 16 amino acids. CDR3 nucleotides: TGTGCCAGCAGCCAAGGGATGGGACAGGGGTCTGAAAAACTGTTTTTT. It codes for CASSQGMGQGSEKLFF.

This chain uses TRBV5-6 with TRBJ2-5, with TRBD2 matching 10 bases. Trimming cost V 2 bases and J 4 bases; bases outside gene matches: 8. Germline V gene sequence: CDR1 SGHDT, CDR2 YYEEEE. This CDR3 region has 16 residues. The CDR3 region is CASSLAGTSVVETQYF. DNA for the CDR3: TGTGCCAGCAGCTTAGCCGGGACTAGCGTTGTAGAGACCCAGTACTTC. The entire variable domain, with the rest obtained from reference TRBV5-6 and TRBJ2-5, is as follows: DAGVTQSPTHLIKTRGQQVTLRCSPKSGHDTVSWYQQALGQGPQFIFQYYEEEERQRGNFPDRFSGHQFPNYSSELNVNALLLGDSALYLCASSLAGTSVVETQYFGPGTRLLVL.

This chain's CDR3 is CAISESVVTEAFF. DNA of the CDR3: TGTGCCATCAGTGAGTCGGTAGTTACTGAAGCTTTCTTT. This sequence joins TRBV10-3 and TRBJ1-1, with D unresolved. Trimming took 0 bases from V and 5 from J, leaving 7 bases between them. The CDR3 contains 13 residues. Looked up from germline, CDR1 is ENHRY and CDR2 is SYGVKD.

The chain employs TRBV2 and TRBJ1-4; no clear D gene. CDR3 size: 13 residues. V lost 0 bases and J lost 6, with 5 bases in between. The germline V gene has CDR1 SNHLY and CDR2 FYNNEI. CDR3 amino acids: CASSEAEYEKLFF. CDR3 DNA sequence: TGTGCCAGCAGTGAAGCAGAATATGAAAAACTGTTTTTT.

The CDR3 is CASGGRDGYTF. The CDR3 DNA reads TGTGCCAGCGGAGGGAGGGATGGCTACACCTTC. The chain is built from TRBV6-1 and TRBJ1-2, with D uncertain. Germline V gives CDR1 MNHNS, CDR2 SASEGT. V was shortened by 8 bases and J by 6 bases, with 10 bases between the two germline ends. The CDR3 consists of 11 residues.

The J gene is TRBJ1-2, the V gene TRBV18; the D gene is possibly TRBD1 (6 bases). The CDR3 covers 12 residues. V was pared by 6 bases and J by 6 bases, with 11 bases between. Germline V lookup: CDR1 KGHSH, CDR2 LQKENI. The CDR3 protein is CASSLQGNGYTF. The CDR3 DNA reads as TGTGCCAGCTCCCTACAGGGAAATGGCTACACCTTC.

V gene TRBV5-6 combines with J gene TRBJ1-2, with D uncertain. The CDR3 extends over 14 amino acids. Germline values: CDR1 SGHDT, CDR2 YYEEEE. V dropped 4 bases and J dropped 0 bases, with 10 bases sitting between them. CDR3 bases: TGTGCCAGCAGCCCCGGGCCGGCTAACTATGGCTACACCTTC. This translates into CASSPGPANYGYTF. Drawing the rest from reference TRBV5-6 and TRBJ1-2, the complete variable domain is DAGVTQSPTHLIKTRGQQVTLRCSPKSGHDTVSWYQQALGQGPQFIFQYYEEEERQRGNFPDRFSGHQFPNYSSELNVNALLLGDSALYLCASSPGPANYGYTFGSGTRLTVV.

CDR3 nucleotide sequence: TGTGCCAGCAGCCAAGGCCCGAGAACAGGGGAAAGTGAGCAGTTCTTC. Its translation: CASSQGPRTGESEQFF. J is TRBJ2-1 and V is TRBV14; TRBD1 aligns across 7 bases. V trimming: 1 base; J trimming: 9 bases; junction bases outside the gene matches: 12. CDR1 and CDR2 from the germline V gene are SGHDN and FVKESK. The CDR3 extends over 16 amino acids.

This chain connects TRBV6-6 to TRBJ1-1, with D possibly being TRBD1 (6 bases). The V gene lost 4 bases and the J gene lost 4 bases, with 10 bases spanning the gap. Germline lookup yields CDR1 MNHNY and CDR2 SVGAGI (reference sequence). CDR3 length: 13 amino acids. In DNA, the CDR3 is TGTGCCAGCAGTTTCTTGGACAGCACTGAAGCTTTCTTT. Translating gives CASSFLDSTEAFF.

The J gene is TRBJ1-1, the V gene TRBV13; the D is unclear. The CDR3 length is 13 residues. Trimming removed 1 base from V and 1 base from J, with 4 bases in between. Germline V gene data show CDR1 as PRHDT and CDR2 as FYEKMQ (reference sequence). The CDR3 spells CASSLAGNTEAFF. CDR3 DNA: TGTGCCAGCAGCTTAGCAGGGAACACTGAAGCTTTCTTT.

This rearrangement joins TRBV28 to TRBJ1-5; 8 nucleotides line up with TRBD1. V lost 8 bases, J lost 2 bases, and 14 bases stayed unmatched. In germline, CDR1 is MDHEN, CDR2 SYDVKM. The CDR3 loop spans 17 amino acids. The CDR3 reads CASWESIRDRRNQPQHF. Here the CDR3 DNA reads TGTGCCAGCTGGGAATCAATTAGGGACAGGCGCAATCAGCCCCAGCATTTT.

This chain joins TRBV6-4 and TRBJ2-3, with 14 bases identical to TRBD2. This CDR3 spans 16 amino acids. CDR1 MRHNA and CDR2 SNTAGT come from the germline V gene. V was clipped by 0 bases and J by 6 bases; unmatched bases: 2. Here the CDR3 DNA reads TGTGCCAGCAGTGACTCAGGGACTAGCGGGAGTGATACGCAGTATTTT. Translating gives CASSDSGTSGSDTQYF.

The chain employs TRBV5-6 and TRBJ1-2; 10 bases match TRBD1. V lost 4 bases to trimming and J lost 12 bases; unmatched junction nucleotides: 9. The V gene's germline CDR1 is SGHDT and CDR2 YYEEEE. The CDR3 consists of 13 residues. The CDR3 region is CASSPAGQGVDTF. CDR3 sequence (DNA): TGTGCCAGCAGCCCCGCAGGACAGGGGGTTGACACCTTC.